The next 30 T cell receptor beta chains were all read from a single sample in a study of T cell clones after liver transplantation. The repertoire was sequenced with immunoSEQ multiplex PCR; TCRdb's copy has only in-frame clones and lacks some. Here the sample spans 75,000 to 95,000 clones, approximately 87% being singletons. Sequencing was performed on CD4+ T cells from blood, taken at the 22-month timepoint. The receptors were gathered from a human patient who received a liver transplant. The graft donor may have given rise to some T cells.

Remarks on this clone: Other DNA sequences of this sample code for an identical CDR3. V gene TRBV20-1 combines with J gene TRBJ2-7; D is ambiguous. V lost 3 bases to trimming and J lost 0 bases, with 3 bases between them. The germline CDR1 and CDR2 sequences are DFQATT and SNEGSKA (reference sequence). This CDR3 contains 11 residues. The CDR3 sequence: CSARDSYEQYF. The DNA of the CDR3 is TGCAGTGCTAGGGACTCCTACGAGCAGTACTTC.

This rearrangement joins TRBV5-1 to TRBJ2-7; 9 bases are shared with TRBD1. The CDR3 has 14 amino acids. Germline V gene data show CDR1 as SGHRS and CDR2 as YFSETQ. The V gene end was trimmed by 4 bases and the J gene end by 6 bases; junction bases not matched to a gene: 8. The DNA for the CDR3 is TGCGCCAGCAGCAGGACAGGGGTGAGGGGCGAGCAGTACTTC. Translated: CASSRTGVRGEQYF.

V gene TRBV12-5 combines with J gene TRBJ2-3; 13 positions match TRBD2. The CDR3 runs to 15 residues. Trimming cost V 6 bases and J 7 bases; bases outside gene matches: 7. The germline V gene encodes CDR1 LGHNT and CDR2 FRNRAP. CDR3 coding DNA: TGTGCTAGTGGACGCGGGACTAGCGGGAAGAATACGCAGTATTTT. This encodes CASGRGTSGKNTQYF.

The gene calls are TRBV2 and TRBJ2-1; D ambiguous. Per germline, CDR1 SNHLY and CDR2 FYNNEI. The ends were cut back, 4 bases at V and 7 bases at J, with 8 bases in the middle. The CDR3 contains 12 residues. The DNA of the CDR3 is TGTGCCAGCAGTGTTGATAGGAATGAGCAGTTCTTC. Its protein product is CASSVDRNEQFF.

This clone was seen more than once but under ten times. The chain has TRBV28 and TRBJ1-1; TRBD1 is a possible D gene (6 bases). The V end was cut by 5 bases, the J end by 2 bases, with 18 bases between. The length of the CDR3 is 16 residues. Germline V gene lookup returns CDR1 MDHEN and CDR2 SYDVKM. The CDR3: CASSPRLGAGNTEAFF. CDR3 coding DNA: TGTGCCAGCAGTCCCCGATTGGGGGCGGGTAACACTGAAGCTTTCTTT. The full variable domain, in which reference TRBV28 and TRBJ1-1 provide the parts outside the CDR3, is DVKVTQSSRYLVKRTGEKVFLECVQDMDHENMFWYRQDPGLGLRLIYFSYDVKMKEKGDIPEGYSVSREKKERFSLILESASTNQTSMYLCASSPRLGAGNTEAFFGQGTRLTVV.

V usage is TRBV4-3 and J usage is TRBJ1-1, with a tentative D call TRBD1 (5 bases). Between the trimmed V and J ends, which lost 4 bases and 2 bases, there was a span of 11 bases. Germline loops: CDR1 LGHNA, CDR2 YSLEER. The CDR3 is 14 amino acids. In nucleotides, the CDR3 is TGCGCCAGCAGCCGCGCGGGGCTCAACACTGAAGCTTTCTTT. Its translation is CASSRAGLNTEAFF.

J is TRBJ2-5 and V is TRBV18; 7 nucleotides line up with TRBD1. CDR1 is KGHSH and CDR2 is LQKENI in the germline V gene. This CDR3 has 15 amino acids. V dropped 0 bases and J dropped 1; count of bases not matched to a gene: 2. DNA of the CDR3: TGTGCCAGCTCACCACCGTCAGGGGGCCAAGAGACCCAGTACTTC. Its protein product is CASSPPSGGQETQYF. Full variable domain (remainder filled in from reference TRBV18 and TRBJ2-5): NAGVMQNPRHLVRRRGQEARLRCSPMKGHSHVYWYRQLPEEGLKFMVYLQKENIIDESGMPKERFSAEFPKEGPSILRIQQVVRGDSAAYFCASSPPSGGQETQYFGPGTRLLVL.

The rearrangement joins TRBV28 to TRBJ1-1, with D perhaps TRBD1 (5 bases). CDR3 length equals 14 residues. Germline V gene lookup returns CDR1 MDHEN and CDR2 SYDVKM. V shed 2 bases and J shed 4 bases, with 11 bases lying between them. Here the CDR3 reads CASSLHRQFTEAFF. CDR3 in DNA: TGTGCCAGCAGTTTACACCGACAGTTCACTGAAGCTTTCTTT.

The CDR3 sequence: CASSLLGQGDGYTF. CDR3 DNA sequence: TGCGCCAGCAGCTTGCTCGGACAGGGAGATGGCTACACCTTC. The genes are TRBV5-1 and TRBJ1-2; 8 bases line up with TRBD1. This CDR3 has 14 residues. V lost 1 base to trimming and J lost 6 bases; unmatched junction nucleotides: 5. Germline V lookup: CDR1 SGHRS, CDR2 YFSETQ. The variable domain in full, with the rest retrieved from reference TRBV5-1 and TRBJ1-2, is KAGVTQTPRYLIKTRGQQVTLSCSPISGHRSVSWYQQTPGQGLQFLFEYFSETQRNKGNFPGRFSGRQFSNSRSEMNVSTLELGDSALYLCASSLLGQGDGYTFGSGTRLTVV.

The V gene is TRBV9, the J gene TRBJ2-1; D gene ambiguous. CDR1 is SGDLS and CDR2 is YYNGEE in the germline V gene. The ends were cut back, 0 bases at V and 7 bases at J, with 2 bases in the middle. The CDR3 runs 11 residues. The CDR3 nucleotides are TGTGCCAGCAGCGTAGAGAATGAGCAGTTCTTC. The encoded protein is CASSVENEQFF.

The V call is TRBV28, the J call TRBJ1-1, with a tentative D call TRBD1 (5 bases). Germline V gene lookup returns CDR1 MDHEN and CDR2 SYDVKM. V lost 5 bases, J lost 10 bases, and 20 bases lay in between. This CDR3 spans 14 amino acids. The DNA for the CDR3 is TGTGCCAGCAGTAAATTTCAGGGTGATGATAGAGCTTTCTTT. It specifies CASSKFQGDDRAFF. Full variable domain (missing parts from reference TRBV28 and TRBJ1-1): DVKVTQSSRYLVKRTGEKVFLECVQDMDHENMFWYRQDPGLGLRLIYFSYDVKMKEKGDIPEGYSVSREKKERFSLILESASTNQTSMYLCASSKFQGDDRAFFGQGTRLTVV.

The chain recombines TRBV29-1 with TRBJ2-7; no clear D gene. The length of the CDR3 is 11 residues. V was shortened by 4 bases and J by 5 bases, with 9 bases between the two germline ends. Germline V gene sequence: CDR1 SQVTM, CDR2 ANQGSEA. The CDR3 sequence: CSVAVVNEQYF. The CDR3 bases are TGCAGCGTTGCAGTGGTAAACGAGCAGTACTTC.

V and J are TRBV10-1 and TRBJ1-5; D remains unclear. The ends were cut back, 6 bases at V and 0 bases at J, with 9 bases in the middle. The CDR3 contains 14 residues. CDR1 is WNHNN, CDR2 SYGVQD, per germline (reference sequence). CDR3 DNA sequence: TGCGCCAGCAGAGCACATCATAGCAATCAGCCCCAGCATTTT. The encoded protein is CASRAHHSNQPQHF.

The rearrangement uses TRBV4-3 and TRBJ1-2; D might be TRBD1 (5 bases). The V gene's germline CDR1 is LGHNA and CDR2 YSLEER. The CDR3 sequence is 14 residues long. The V end was cut by 0 bases, the J end by 4 bases, with 9 bases between. The DNA of the CDR3 is TGCGCCAGCAGCCAAGATTGGACAATCTATGGCTACACCTTC. Protein product: CASSQDWTIYGYTF.

The J gene is TRBJ2-3, the V gene TRBV19; tentative D call: TRBD1 (6 bases). The ends were cut back, 9 bases at V and 2 bases at J, with 15 bases in the middle. The CDR3 extends over 14 amino acids. Germline CDR1 is LNHDA and CDR2 is SQIVND (reference sequence). The CDR3 bases are TGTGCCAGCACCCAGGGGCCCTCCACAGATACGCAGTATTTT. This encodes CASTQGPSTDTQYF.

The chain carries TRBV5-4 and TRBJ2-6, with TRBD1 as a possible D gene (6 bases). Trimming removed 0 bases at V and 0 bases at J, with 13 bases between. Germline assignment: CDR1 SGHNT and CDR2 YYREEE (reference sequence). This CDR3 has 18 amino acids. As DNA, the CDR3 is TGTGCCAGCAGCTTGGGGAGACAGGTAGCCTCTGGGGCCAACGTCCTGACTTTC. This codes for CASSLGRQVASGANVLTF.

CDR3 sequence reads: CASSLQARISGNTIYF. For the CDR3, the DNA is TGTGCCAGCAGCTTGCAGGCGCGGATCTCTGGAAACACCATATATTTT. V and J are TRBV7-2 and TRBJ1-3; D is uncertain. Germline V gene lookup returns CDR1 SGHTA and CDR2 FQGNSA. Trimming pared 3 bases from V and 0 bases from J, leaving 12 bases between. This CDR3 spans 16 amino acids.

The genes are TRBV4-3 and TRBJ1-2; D remains ambiguous. The CDR3 totals 16 residues. Germline V gene sequence: CDR1 LGHNA, CDR2 YSLEER. The ends were cut back, 0 bases at V and 4 bases at J, with 15 bases in the middle. The CDR3 spells CASSQDHQAFFYGYTF. The CDR3 DNA is TGCGCCAGCAGCCAAGATCACCAGGCTTTTTTCTATGGCTACACCTTC.

The chain has TRBV4-3 and TRBJ2-1, with 10 bases fitting TRBD1. Germline V gene data show CDR1 as LGHNA and CDR2 as YSLEER. This CDR3 is 16 amino acids long. V shed 1 base and J 3 bases; nucleotides not matched to a gene: 3. Here the CDR3 DNA reads TGCGCCAGCAGCCAAGCCCGGGACAGGGGCTACAATGAGCAGTTCTTC. Translation gives CASSQARDRGYNEQFF.

This clone turned up a few times. This rearrangement joins TRBV7-2 to TRBJ1-1; no firm D call. V was clipped by 1 base and J by 1 base, with 10 bases between them. CDR1 and CDR2 from the germline V gene are SGHTA and FQGNSA. This CDR3 contains 15 residues. CDR3 coding DNA: TGTGCCAGCAGCTTAGAGGCGAGCCCGAACACTGAAGCTTTCTTT. Amino acids: CASSLEASPNTEAFF.

The rearrangement uses TRBV18 and TRBJ2-7, with D perhaps assigned TRBD1 or TRBD2 (5 bases each). V was shortened by 2 bases and J by 1 base, with 12 bases between the two germline ends. Germline CDR1 is KGHSH and CDR2 is LQKENI. The CDR3 sequence is 15 residues long. The CDR3: CASSPFQGPSYEQYF. The CDR3 DNA reads as TGTGCCAGCTCACCATTCCAGGGACCTTCCTACGAGCAGTACTTC.

This clone was observed a handful of times. The genes are TRBV6-1 and TRBJ2-1, with a possible D match to TRBD1 (6 bases). V gave up 3 bases and J gave up 1 base, with 10 bases separating them. This CDR3 is built from 15 residues. CDR1 and CDR2 from the germline V gene are MNHNS and SASEGT. CDR3 DNA sequence: TGTGCCAGCAGTGAGGGGGCAGCTTCCTACAATGAGCAGTTCTTC. Its translation: CASSEGAASYNEQFF.

V and J are TRBV7-9 and TRBJ2-1; TRBD2 agrees at 7 bases. The germline gives CDR1 SEHNR, CDR2 FQNEAQ (reference sequence). After removal of 1 base from V and 4 bases from J, the junction contained 4 bases not matched to a gene. This CDR3 comprises 15 residues. The CDR3 bases are TGTGCCAGCAGCTTAGTTGCTAGCGGTTACAATGAGCAGTTCTTC. This codes for CASSLVASGYNEQFF.

This clone was detected only once. The chain is built from TRBV19 and TRBJ1-2; D ambiguous. Germline loops: CDR1 LNHDA, CDR2 SQIVND (reference sequence). The germline V and J ends were trimmed by 3 bases and 4 bases, with 6 bases remaining between them. The CDR3 length is 12 residues. CDR3 nucleotide sequence: TGTGCCAGTAGTATGTGGACCTATGGCTACACCTTC. As protein: CASSMWTYGYTF. The full variable domain, its missing parts supplied by reference TRBV19 and TRBJ1-2, is DGGITQSPKYLFRKEGQNVTLSCEQNLNHDAMYWYRQDPGQGLRLIYYSQIVNDFQKGDIAEGYSVSREKKESFPLTVTSAQKNPTAFYLCASSMWTYGYTFGSGTRLTVV.

In this sample, this clone turned up a few times. This chain joins TRBV7-2 and TRBJ1-1, with TRBD1 as a possible D gene (5 bases). Germline assignment: CDR1 SGHTA and CDR2 FQGNSA. CDR3 size: 15 residues. Trimming shortened V by 0 bases and J by 7 bases, and 15 bases separated the two germline ends. In nucleotides, the CDR3 is TGTGCCAGCAGCTTAGCGTCCGGGACGGATTTTGAAGCTTTCTTT. This gives the protein CASSLASGTDFEAFF.

Comments on this clone: This CDR3 is also generated by other DNA sequences in the sample. The chain uses TRBV7-3 and TRBJ2-2; a weak D match, TRBD2 (7 bases). Looked up from germline, CDR1 is SGHTA and CDR2 is FQGTGA. The CDR3 sequence is 16 residues long. With 5 bases removed from V and 1 base from J, the gap between germline ends came to 14 bases. CDR3 protein: CASSPRGGRNTGELFF. The CDR3 nucleotides are TGTGCCAGCAGCCCTAGGGGGGGACGGAACACCGGGGAGCTGTTTTTT.

A single count supports this clone. This chain uses TRBV5-1 with TRBJ2-7; 9 bases match TRBD2. CDR1 and CDR2 (germline): SGHRS, YFSETQ. The CDR3 spans 14 residues. After removal of 0 bases from V and 6 bases from J, the junction contained 4 bases not matched to a gene. CDR3 DNA sequence: TGCGCCAGCAGCTTGGTAGCGGGGGTTGGCGAGCAGTACTTC. It translates to CASSLVAGVGEQYF.

V is TRBV19 and J is TRBJ1-5, with D maybe TRBD1 (6 bases). V was cut by 5 bases and J by 0 bases, with 11 bases left in between. Germline assignment: CDR1 LNHDA and CDR2 SQIVND (reference sequence). The CDR3 covers 15 residues. The CDR3 is CASSWGGSSNQPQHF. In nucleotides, the CDR3 is TGTGCCAGTAGTTGGGGGGGCTCTAGCAATCAGCCCCAGCATTTT.

V is TRBV4-2 and J is TRBJ2-7, with D perhaps TRBD2 (6 bases). V lost 1 base and J lost 1, with 14 bases in between. The germline CDR1 and CDR2 sequences are LGHNA and YNFKEQ. This CDR3 has 16 residues. The CDR3 nucleotides are TGTGCCAGCAGCCAAGCGGAGGGCGCGGGGTCCTACGAGCAGTACTTC. This sequence encodes CASSQAEGAGSYEQYF.

This chain links TRBV6-4 with TRBJ1-5; D gene unclear. The CDR3 runs 13 residues. Germline V gene sequence: CDR1 MRHNA, CDR2 SNTAGT. The V gene lost 4 bases and the J gene lost 10 bases, with 14 bases spanning the gap. This CDR3 is CASSGEGGGPQHF. CDR3 in DNA: TGTGCCAGCAGTGGCGAAGGTGGTGGACCCCAGCATTTT.